This T cell receptor beta chain was captured by sequencing in a study of neurological immune-mediated disorders. Study summary: Of the multiple sclerosis patients, about 34 in total, roughly 31 were relapsing-remitting and 3 were secondary progressive.

This clonotype was recorded at least ten times. Its antigen is not known. TCRdb ran MiXCR on the 5' RACE reads and lists one entry per CDR3 protein. The top ten hold 5.7% of the sample, which has tens of thousands of distinct CDR3 sequences, around 4.5% seen once. Time point noted: longitudinal time-point 3. Study-wide findings and caveats: The phylogenetic placement of 18 of 34 multiple sclerosis patients' repertoires in one related-CDR3 cluster constitutes a possible signature. Because no CDR3 amino acid sequences were shared across subjects by expanded clones, private repertoires were suggested in all groups. Healthy controls had more TCR clonal expansion than multiple sclerosis, which showed the least, whereas HTLV-1-associated myelopathy showed the most.

Trimming took off 2 bases at V and 5 bases at J, with 6 bases between the two ends. CDR1 is DFQATT, CDR2 SNEGSKA, per germline (reference sequence). The CDR3 covers 11 residues. The sequencing sample was made of PBMCs. This receptor was obtained from a woman aged 60-70 years with multiple sclerosis. V is TRBV20-1 and J is TRBJ2-5; no firm D call. CDR3 sequence (DNA): TGCAGTGCTAGATGGTTGGAGACCCAGTACTTC. The encoded protein is CSARWLETQYF.